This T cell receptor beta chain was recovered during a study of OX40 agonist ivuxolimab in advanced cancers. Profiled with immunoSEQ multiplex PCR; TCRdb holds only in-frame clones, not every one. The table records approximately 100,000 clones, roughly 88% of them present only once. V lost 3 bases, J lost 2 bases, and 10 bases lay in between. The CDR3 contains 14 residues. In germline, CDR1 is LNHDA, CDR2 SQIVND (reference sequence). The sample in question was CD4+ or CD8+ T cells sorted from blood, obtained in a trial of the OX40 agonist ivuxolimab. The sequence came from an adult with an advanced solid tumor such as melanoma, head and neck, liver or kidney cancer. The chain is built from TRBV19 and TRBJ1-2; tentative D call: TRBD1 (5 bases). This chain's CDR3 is CASSMGVRNYGYTF. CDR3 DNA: TGTGCCAGTAGTATGGGGGTAAGAAACTATGGCTACACCTTC.